The T cell receptor beta chain under discussion was sequenced for a study of cytomegalovirus exposure and HLA in healthy donors. Study-wide results and limits: Reported results showed that the classifier diagnosed cytomegalovirus status with high specificity and sensitivity. Researchers counted 164 TCR beta chains as cytomegalovirus-associated. In vitro, three CMV-associated chains proved specific for CMV antigens.

Method: immunoSEQ multiplex PCR; TCRdb's copy keeps in-frame clones and lacks some. The data show approximately 190,000 clones, 75% to 90% seen once. V lost 4 bases, J lost 7 bases, and 28 bases lay in between. The germline CDR1 and CDR2 sequences are MGHRA and YSYEKL. The CDR3 runs to 19 residues. On this clone: The antigen remains unidentified.

This sequence was found in a man younger than 30 in good health and CMV-seropositive. The genes are TRBV4-1 and TRBJ2-2; D is possibly TRBD2 (5 bases). The sequenced sample was PBMCs. Here the CDR3 reads CASSLPPPGSEKHLGELFF. In DNA form, the CDR3 reads TGCGCCAGCAGCCTTCCACCACCGGGGAGCGAGAAACACCTCGGGGAGCTGTTTTTT.